What follows is one T cell receptor beta chain and its context. No antigen is known for it. The V and J ends lost 3 bases and 5 bases respectively, with 14 bases between them. The germline gives CDR1 SGHNT, CDR2 YYREEE (reference sequence). CDR3 length equals 14 residues. The sample is drawn from a study of shared clonotypes between healthy human individuals. Study-wide results and limits: The diversity represented, both genetic and in exposure history, was limited by few donors.

Unsorted material relied on some 90 million PBMCs as the source of genomic DNA. Deep-level settings were used for running the assay. Profiled with immunoSEQ multiplex PCR; TCRdb holds only in-frame clones, not every one. Among about half a million clones listed, about 78% were seen once. The V and J genes are TRBV5-4 and TRBJ1-1; maybe TRBD1 (5 bases). The sequencing input was PBMCs. The source of this sequence is a woman in her thirties or forties in good health. Some clones in this sample may be carry-over from other donors' samples. Written as DNA, the CDR3 is TGTGCCAGCAGCTACCGATCGGGGGGGACTGAAGCTTTCTTT. It codes for CASSYRSGGTEAFF.